This T cell receptor beta chain was observed in a study of monozygotic twins with inflammatory bowel disease. Whole-study findings and limits: IBD patients carried less diverse TCRbeta repertoires (inverse Simpson) than healthy co-twins.

CDR3 length: 14 amino acids. CDR1 and CDR2 (germline): ENHRY, SYGVKD. As to this clonotype: As yet, its antigen is unknown.

TCRdb re-called the 5' RACE reads and catalogs CDR3 proteins one per entry, DNA excluded. This sample's clone table lists roughly 330,000 distinct CDR3 sequences. The rearrangement joins TRBV10-3 to TRBJ2-1; TCRdb's D gene call, TRBD2, goes unchecked for lack of DNA. This receptor was obtained from a human donor with ulcerative colitis or Crohn's disease, or a healthy co-twin of an affected twin (not recorded which). The sample consisted of blood. This chain's CDR3 is CATLIAGTYNEQFF.